The clone carrying this TCR beta chain was seen a handful of times. Its target is unknown. This specimen belongs to a study of response to subunit inactivated influenza vaccine. MiXCR, applied by TCRdb to the RT-PCR reads, yields one record per CDR3 protein. The data show some 480,000 distinct CDR3 sequences, roughly 11% seen once. Whole-study findings and limits: The authors offered the suggestion that each seasonal influenza vaccination recruits few new T cells.

CDR1 is SGHRS and CDR2 is YFSETQ in the germline V gene. The CDR3 contains 15 residues. Trimming took 5 bases from V and 0 from J, leaving 14 bases between them. This TCR was sampled from a man between 50 and 59 years old who received an inactivated influenza vaccine. V and J are TRBV5-1 and TRBJ2-5; no definite D call. The sequenced sample was PBMCs from blood, obtained 35 to 45 days after vaccination. The chain's CDR3 is CASRRLYDNQETQYF. DNA for the CDR3: TGCGCCAGCAGGCGTCTTTACGACAACCAAGAGACCCAGTACTTC. Based on the CDR3 plus reference TRBV5-1 and TRBJ2-5, the full variable domain is KAGVTQTPRYLIKTRGQQVTLSCSPISGHRSVSWYQQTPGQGLQFLFEYFSETQRNKGNFPGRFSGRQFSNSRSEMNVSTLELGDSALYLCASRRLYDNQETQYFGPGTRLLVL.